The entry below gives a single T cell receptor beta chain sequence along with its context. The data were produced by immunoSEQ multiplex PCR, yet TCRdb's version contains in-frame clones alone and is incomplete. The data contain around 150,000 clones, 88% of them singletons. These data come from a study of T cell responses to AZD1222 COVID-19 vaccine. The wider study: Second-dose recipients at about 4 or about 12 weeks were treated as one pooled group.

Germline V gives CDR1 MNHEY, CDR2 SVGAGI. Trimming took 6 bases from V and 0 from J, leaving 11 bases between them. The CDR3 loop spans 14 amino acids. This clonotype was sampled from an adult in good health. The V and J genes are TRBV6-5 and TRBJ1-2; D call uncertain. Material: peripheral blood, obtained on day 0 of AZD1222 vaccination. CDR3: CASRKRATNYGYTF. In DNA, the CDR3 is TGTGCCAGCAGGAAACGAGCGACTAACTATGGCTACACCTTC.